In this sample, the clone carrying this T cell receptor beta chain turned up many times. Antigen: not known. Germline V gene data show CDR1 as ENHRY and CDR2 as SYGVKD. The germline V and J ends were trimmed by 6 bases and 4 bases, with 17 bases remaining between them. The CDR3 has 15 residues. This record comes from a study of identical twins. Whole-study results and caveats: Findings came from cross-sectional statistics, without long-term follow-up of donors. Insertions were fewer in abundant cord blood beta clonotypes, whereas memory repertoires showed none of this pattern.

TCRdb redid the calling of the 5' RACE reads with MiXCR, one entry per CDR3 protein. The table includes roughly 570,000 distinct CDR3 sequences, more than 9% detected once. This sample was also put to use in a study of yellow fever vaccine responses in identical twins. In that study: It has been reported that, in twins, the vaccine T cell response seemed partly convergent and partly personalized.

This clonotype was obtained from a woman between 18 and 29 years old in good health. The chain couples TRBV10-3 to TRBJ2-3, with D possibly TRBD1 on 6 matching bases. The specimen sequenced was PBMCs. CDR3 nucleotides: TGTGCCATCAGGGACCGGGCCTCAGGGGCAGATACGCAGTATTTT. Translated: CAIRDRASGADTQYF.